The present entry profiles one T cell receptor beta chain with its context. Its antigen is still unknown. Sequencing was performed with immunoSEQ multiplex PCR; in TCRdb, only in-frame clones are kept and a portion is missing. The table records about 640,000 clones, approximately 79% of them present only once. Donors comprised only Caucasian adults living in Nashville, Tennessee. This sample was included in a study of shared clonotypes between healthy human individuals. Findings and limits, study-wide: The low donor count limited represented genetic and exposure-history diversity. Relative to memory subsets, naive subsets generally showed larger estimated richness.

V shed 8 bases and J shed 2 bases, with 13 bases lying between them. Germline assignment: CDR1 MNHNS and CDR2 SASEGT. The CDR3 totals 13 residues. V and J are TRBV6-1 and TRBJ2-7, with a tentative D call TRBD1 (6 bases). Sequencing input: memory CD4+ T cells sorted from blood. As for subset: CD45RA-negative fraction. The clonotype comes from a woman aged 25 to 39 in good health. CDR3 sequence (DNA): TGTGCCAGCGAGACGGGACACCCCTACGAGCAGTACTTC. It is translated as CASETGHPYEQYF.